Many counts were recorded for the clone carrying this TCR beta chain. The antigen remains unidentified. These data come from a study of regulatory T cells in long-lasting Graves disease. General study points: Segments TRBV28, TRBJ1-2 and TRBJ2-5 showed preferential usage in persistent disease.

Arm-PCR of CDR3 regions with iRepertoire HTBI primers generated TCR beta libraries. TCRdb reprocessed the multiplex PCR reads via MiXCR and lists one record per CDR3 protein. This sample has 400,000 or so distinct CDR3 sequences, with less than 25% found just once. As to time point: persistent/refractory GD, antithyroid drugs over 5 years with positive TRAb. Extracted RNA from PBMCs served as the source of the TCR library. The peripheral blood volume drawn was 8.5 to 9 milliliters, and it was collected into EDTA tubes. V lost 5 bases, J lost 3 bases, and 11 bases lay in between. The CDR3 covers 15 residues. The germline V gene encodes CDR1 SGHAT and CDR2 FQNNGV.

V usage is TRBV11-2 and J usage is TRBJ2-6; D might be TRBD1 or TRBD2, each matching 5 bases. Sequenced material: peripheral blood mononuclear cells (PBMCs), taken when the disease was refractory, from a patient treated with antithyroid drugs. This receptor was taken from a female donor with Graves disease. This CDR3 reads CASSHGALGANVLTF. CDR3 coding DNA: TGTGCCAGCAGCCACGGGGCACTTGGGGCCAACGTCCTGACTTTC.